These 15 T cell receptor beta chains came from one sample sequenced in a study of technical replicates of blood from a handful of donors. Some clones are missing from TCRdb's copy, which holds only in-frame ones; the method was immunoSEQ multiplex PCR. The sample has roughly 80,000 clones, around 94% seen once. The sequencing input was T cells isolated from PBMCs. These TCRs come from a human donor in good health.

The chain is built from TRBV7-9 and TRBJ2-3, with D maybe TRBD2 (5 bases). There are 14 residues in the CDR3. The ends were cut back, 3 bases at V and 0 bases at J, with 7 bases in the middle. Germline-derived CDR1 and CDR2 are SEHNR and FQNEAQ (reference sequence). DNA of the CDR3: TGTGCCAGCAGCTTGAGCGGAAGCACAGATACGCAGTATTTT. Amino acids: CASSLSGSTDTQYF.

The chain joins TRBV5-4 to TRBJ2-1; 13 nucleotides line up with TRBD2. Germline trimming cut 1 base from V and 5 bases from J; bases unmatched to any gene: 6. This CDR3 is built from 17 residues. CDR1 is SGHNT, CDR2 YYREEE, per germline (reference sequence). DNA of the CDR3: TGTGCCAGCAGCTTGCAGGGACTAGCGGGACCTCACAATGAGCAGTTCTTC. Translation gives CASSLQGLAGPHNEQFF. Full variable domain (outside the CDR3, taken from reference TRBV5-4 and TRBJ2-1): ETGVTQSPTHLIKTRGQQVTLRCSSQSGHNTVSWYQQALGQGPQFIFQYYREEENGRGNFPPRFSGLQFPNYSSELNVNALELDDSALYLCASSLQGLAGPHNEQFFGPGTRLTVL.

The chain links TRBV7-8 to TRBJ2-1; D ambiguous. Germline CDR1 reads SGHVS; CDR2 reads FQNEAQ. V gave up 1 base and J gave up 3 bases, with 7 bases separating them. The CDR3 spans 14 residues. CDR3 nucleotides: TGTGCCAGCAGCTTAGGTCAGAACTACAATGAGCAGTTCTTC. The encoded protein is CASSLGQNYNEQFF.

The V call is TRBV5-4, the J call TRBJ1-1, with 7 bases identical to TRBD1. Germline V gene lookup returns CDR1 SGHNT and CDR2 YYREEE (reference sequence). V was pared by 3 bases and J by 0 bases, with 8 bases of the junction left unmatched. This CDR3 is 16 amino acids long. Written as DNA, the CDR3 is TGTGCCAGCAGCTCGAGACAGGGTCTAATGAACACTGAAGCTTTCTTT. The encoded protein is CASSSRQGLMNTEAFF.

This clone came up once. This chain uses TRBV5-1 with TRBJ2-7; maybe TRBD1 (5 bases). Trimming removed 2 bases from V and 4 bases from J, with 10 bases in between. The CDR3 is 13 amino acids. Germline V gene data show CDR1 as SGHRS and CDR2 as YFSETQ. The DNA of the CDR3 is TGCGCCAGCAGCTTTCTTTCAGGGTACGAGCAGTACTTC. This sequence encodes CASSFLSGYEQYF.

The chain has TRBV5-1 and TRBJ2-1, with D possibly TRBD2 on 6 matching bases. Trimming stripped 4 bases from V and 10 bases from J, with 18 bases between. The CDR3 is 14 residues long. Germline CDR1 and CDR2: SGHRS and YFSETQ. DNA for the CDR3: TGCGCCAGCAGCCCCTCCCGGGACTCCAAAGAGCAGTTCTTC. Protein sequence: CASSPSRDSKEQFF.

The chain has TRBV4-2 and TRBJ1-4; D is unclear. The germline gives CDR1 LGHNA, CDR2 YNFKEQ. V lost 2 bases to trimming and J lost 5 bases, with 12 bases between them. The CDR3 covers 15 residues. The CDR3 region has the DNA TGTGCCAGCAGCCAAAGCGCAGATTGGAATGAAAAACTGTTTTTT. It yields the protein CASSQSADWNEKLFF.

The chain is built from TRBV28 and TRBJ2-7; TRBD2 matches at 12 bases. CDR1 is MDHEN and CDR2 is SYDVKM in the germline V gene. The ends lost 5 bases at V and 0 bases at J; junction bases unmatched: 11. The CDR3 has 18 residues. The CDR3 protein is CASSPSGTSGPSSYEQYF. Here the CDR3 DNA reads TGTGCCAGCAGTCCTTCCGGGACTAGCGGGCCGAGCTCCTACGAGCAGTACTTC.

V and J are TRBV6-5 and TRBJ1-1; a possible D gene is TRBD1 (6 bases). The CDR3 has 16 amino acids. Trimming stripped 3 bases from V and 3 bases from J, with 17 bases between. Germline loops: CDR1 MNHEY, CDR2 SVGAGI. CDR3 residues: CASSYHRVEGDTEAFF. The CDR3 region has the DNA TGTGCCAGCAGTTATCACAGGGTAGAAGGGGACACTGAAGCTTTCTTT.

The chain uses TRBV28 and TRBJ2-7, with 11 bases fitting TRBD1. V lost 3 bases and J lost 4; bases outside the gene matches: 11. CDR1 is MDHEN and CDR2 is SYDVKM in the germline V gene. The CDR3 sequence is 17 residues long. CDR3 DNA: TGTGCCAGCAGTTTCCCCACGGCTGGGACAGGGGGGTACGAGCAGTACTTC. Translating it yields CASSFPTAGTGGYEQYF. Full variable domain (outside the CDR3, taken from reference TRBV28 and TRBJ2-7): DVKVTQSSRYLVKRTGEKVFLECVQDMDHENMFWYRQDPGLGLRLIYFSYDVKMKEKGDIPEGYSVSREKKERFSLILESASTNQTSMYLCASSFPTAGTGGYEQYFGPGTRLTVT.

DNA of the CDR3: TGTGCCAGTAGTCCAGACAGGGGAAGCACCGGGGAGCTGTTTTTT. Amino acids: CASSPDRGSTGELFF. This chain uses TRBV19 with TRBJ2-2; 8 nucleotides match TRBD1. CDR3 length: 15 residues. Germline CDR1 and CDR2: LNHDA and SQIVND (reference sequence). V lost 5 bases, J lost 4 bases, and 6 bases stayed unmatched.

The V gene is TRBV7-2, the J gene TRBJ1-1; D not certain. The CDR3 extends over 15 amino acids. Trimming removed 1 base at V and 5 bases at J, with 14 bases between. Looked up from germline, CDR1 is SGHTA and CDR2 is FQGNSA. The CDR3 nucleotides are TGTGCCAGCAGCTTAGTGACGTCGGAGGATACTGAAGCTTTCTTT. It specifies CASSLVTSEDTEAFF. The full variable domain, with the rest looked up from reference TRBV7-2 and TRBJ1-1, is GAGVSQSPSNKVTEKGKDVELRCDPISGHTALYWYRQSLGQGLEFLIYFQGNSAPDKSGLPSDRFSAERTGGSVSTLTIQRTQQEDSAVYLCASSLVTSEDTEAFFGQGTRLTVV.

This chain uses TRBV5-5 with TRBJ2-7; TRBD2 matches at 9 bases. After removal of 4 bases from V and 3 bases from J, the junction contained 5 bases not matched to a gene. The germline V gene encodes CDR1 SGHKS and CDR2 YYEKEE (reference sequence). This CDR3 contains 14 residues. The CDR3 spells CASSLNSGGYEQYF. The CDR3 DNA sequence: TGTGCCAGCAGCCTTAATAGCGGGGGCTACGAGCAGTACTTC. The full variable domain, with the rest looked up from reference TRBV5-5 and TRBJ2-7, is DAGVTQSPTHLIKTRGQQVTLRCSPISGHKSVSWYQQVLGQGPQFIFQYYEKEERGRGNFPDRFSARQFPNYSSELNVNALLLGDSALYLCASSLNSGGYEQYFGPGTRLTVT.

The rearrangement links TRBV10-2 to TRBJ2-7, with 9 positions matching TRBD2. The CDR3 is made up of 14 amino acids. The V segment lost 4 bases and the J segment 1 base; nucleotides outside the gene matches: 2. Germline V gives CDR1 WSHSY, CDR2 SAAADI. This chain's CDR3 is CASSGGLASYEQYF. The CDR3 bases are TGCGCCAGCAGTGGGGGACTAGCTTCCTACGAGCAGTACTTC.

The rearrangement uses TRBV11-2 and TRBJ2-5; no reliable D call. Germline V gene data show CDR1 as SGHAT and CDR2 as FQNNGV. Deletions cut 1 base from V and 7 bases from J, with 19 bases between. CDR3 length: 16 residues. CDR3 sequence reads: CASSLVGAIALGTQYF. The CDR3 DNA sequence: TGTGCCAGCAGCTTAGTAGGCGCTATAGCTCTGGGGACCCAGTACTTC.